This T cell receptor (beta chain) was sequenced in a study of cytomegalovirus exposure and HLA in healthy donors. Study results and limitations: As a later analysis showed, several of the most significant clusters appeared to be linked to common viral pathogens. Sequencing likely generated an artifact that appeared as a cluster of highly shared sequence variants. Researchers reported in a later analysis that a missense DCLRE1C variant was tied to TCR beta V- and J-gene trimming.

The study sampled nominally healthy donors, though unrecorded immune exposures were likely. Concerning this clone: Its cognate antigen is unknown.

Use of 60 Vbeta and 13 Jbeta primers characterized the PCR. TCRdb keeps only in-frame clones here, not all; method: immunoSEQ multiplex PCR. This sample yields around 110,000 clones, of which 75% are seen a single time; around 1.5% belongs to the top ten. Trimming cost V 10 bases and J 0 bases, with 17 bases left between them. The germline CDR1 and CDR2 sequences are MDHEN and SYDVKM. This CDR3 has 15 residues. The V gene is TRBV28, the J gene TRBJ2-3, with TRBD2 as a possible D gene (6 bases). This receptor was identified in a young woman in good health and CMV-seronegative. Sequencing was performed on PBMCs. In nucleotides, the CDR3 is TGTGCCACCCTCGCGGGGTTCTCTAGCACAGATACGCAGTATTTT. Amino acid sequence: CATLAGFSSTDTQYF.